Listed below are T cell receptor beta chains from one sample, sequenced in a study of blood T cell repertoires in COVID-19. The method was immunoSEQ multiplex PCR; TCRdb's version includes in-frame clones alone and lacks a portion of them. The sample comprises about 320,000 clones, roughly 87% of which are singletons, and approximately 9% rests with the top ten. Source material: PBMCs or T cells enriched from blood (not recorded which). All receptors come from a woman aged 18 to 35 who had recovered from COVID-19. The CDR3 runs from the conserved cysteine through the conserved F or W. D genes are given only for firm matches. A clone size is listed for some rows: how often the clone was seen (once, few, many), or a class if it is expanded.

clone_size	d_call	v_call	j_call	cdr3_aa	cdr3_nt
few	NA	TRBV27	TRBJ2-2	CASSSFTGELFF	TGTGCCAGCAGTTCCTTCACCGGGGAGCTGTTTTTT
NA	NA	TRBV14	TRBJ2-7	CASSQLQGYEQYF	TGTGCCAGCAGCCAACTCCAGGGCTACGAGCAGTACTTC
NA	NA	TRBV7-9	TRBJ1-1	CASSYDRTNTEAFF	TGTGCCAGCAGCTACGACAGGACGAACACTGAAGCTTTCTTT
NA	TRBD1	TRBV2	TRBJ1-4	CASSPYTGGAPATNEKLFF	TGTGCCAGCAGTCCTTATACAGGGGGCGCCCCGGCAACTAATGAAAAACTGTTTTTT
NA	NA	TRBV9	TRBJ1-6	CASSVQGESLHF	TGTGCCAGCAGCGTTCAGGGCGAGTCCCTCCACTTT
NA	NA	TRBV19	TRBJ2-1	CASSIDLNEQFF	TGTGCCAGTAGTATAGATCTGAATGAGCAGTTCTTC
few	TRBD1	TRBV28	TRBJ1-2	CASSPPDRVAYGYTF	TGTGCCAGCAGCCCCCCGGACAGGGTAGCTTATGGCTACACCTTC
NA	NA	TRBV6-2/TRBV6-3	TRBJ2-7	CASSPRGQASYEQYF	TGTGCCAGCAGCCCGCGTGGACAAGCTTCCTACGAGCAGTACTTC
NA	TRBD2	TRBV5-1	TRBJ2-7	CASSLGQGLSHYEQYF	TGCGCCAGCAGCTTGGGTCAGGGACTAAGCCACTACGAGCAGTACTTC
NA	TRBD1	TRBV10-3	TRBJ1-2	CAISDQGQGVDYTF	TGTGCCATCAGTGACCAGGGACAGGGGGTTGACTACACCTTC
NA	TRBD2	TRBV7-2	TRBJ2-2	CASRSPGLASGELFF	TGTGCCAGCAGGTCCCCGGGACTAGCGTCCGGGGAGCTGTTTTTT
NA	NA	TRBV9	TRBJ2-7	CASSGNTYEQYF	TGTGCCAGCAGCGGTAATACCTACGAGCAGTACTTC
NA	NA	TRBV11-2	TRBJ2-1	CASSLAVSGYSYNEQFF	TGTGCCAGCAGCTTGGCTGTAAGCGGGTACTCCTACAATGAGCAGTTCTTC
NA	TRBD1	TRBV5-1	TRBJ1-1	CASSLAGQGADVTEAFF	TGCGCCAGCAGCTTGGCCGGACAGGGGGCGGATGTCACTGAAGCTTTCTTT
NA	NA	TRBV30	TRBJ1-2	CAWSVPGGYGYTF	TGTGCCTGGAGTGTACCGGGGGGTTATGGCTACACCTTC
NA	TRBD2	TRBV11-2	TRBJ2-1	CASSFGTSGGVGEQFF	TGTGCCAGCAGCTTTGGGACTAGCGGGGGTGTGGGTGAGCAGTTCTTC
NA	NA	TRBV28	TRBJ1-2	CASSRRSPYGYTF	TGTGCCAGCAGCAGAAGGAGTCCCTATGGCTACACCTTC
NA	NA	TRBV3-1/TRBV3-2	TRBJ1-4	CASSQDTPTPPVF	TGTGCCAGCAGCCAGGACACGCCGACCCCACCGGTTTTT
NA	NA	TRBV28	TRBJ1-1	CASSPSSYEAFF	TGTGCCAGCAGTCCTAGCAGCTACGAAGCTTTCTTT
NA	NA	TRBV2	TRBJ2-1	CASSGAMGGGTANEQFF	TGTGCCAGCAGCGGAGCAATGGGGGGTGGGACAGCGAATGAGCAGTTCTTC
NA	NA	TRBV7-8	TRBJ1-4	CASSLGLGGKNEKLFF	TGTGCCAGCAGCTTAGGATTAGGGGGAAAGAATGAAAAACTGTTTTTT
NA	NA	TRBV25-1	TRBJ2-1	CASREATHNEQFF	TGTGCCAGCAGGGAGGCTACACACAATGAGCAGTTCTTC
NA	TRBD1	TRBV24-1	TRBJ2-7	CATSAGTESYEQYF	TGTGCCACCAGTGCTGGGACAGAGAGCTACGAGCAGTACTTC
NA	NA	TRBV29-1	TRBJ2-1	CSADERASRPFF	TGCAGCGCTGACGAGAGGGCCTCGAGGCCGTTCTTC
NA	NA	TRBV11-2	TRBJ2-1	CASSLEFGPGVPEQFF	TGTGCCAGCAGCTTAGAATTTGGGCCGGGAGTTCCAGAGCAGTTCTTC
few	TRBD1	TRBV19	TRBJ1-2	CASSSRTGKDYGYTF	TGTGCCAGTAGTTCTCGGACAGGGAAGGACTATGGCTACACCTTC
NA	TRBD2	TRBV2	TRBJ2-5	CASSEADGGVTQETQYF	TGTGCCAGCAGTGAAGCGGATGGGGGGGTAACACAAGAGACCCAGTACTTC
NA	NA	TRBV5-5	TRBJ2-2	CASSFPRGNTGELFF	TGTGCCAGCAGCTTTCCCAGGGGGAACACCGGGGAGCTGTTTTTT
few	TRBD1	TRBV5-6	TRBJ2-1	CASCYYSTGVYNEQFF	TGTGCCAGCTGCTATTACTCGACAGGGGTTTACAATGAGCAGTTCTTC
NA	TRBD1	TRBV28	TRBJ1-6	CASTTDRGPNSPLHF	TGTGCCAGCACCACGGACAGGGGGCCTAATTCACCCCTCCACTTT
NA	NA	TRBV24-1	TRBJ2-1	CATAGLNEQFF	TGTGCCACCGCCGGGTTGAATGAGCAGTTCTTC
once	TRBD2	TRBV24-1	TRBJ2-1	CATSDPGLSHEQFF	TGTGCCACCAGTGACCCGGGACTATCCCATGAGCAGTTCTTC
NA	NA	TRBV5-1	TRBJ2-2	CASSLKADTGELFF	TGCGCCAGCAGCTTGAAGGCGGACACCGGGGAGCTGTTTTTT
NA	NA	TRBV7-6	TRBJ2-5	CASSLGGWPDQETQYF	TGTGCCAGCAGCTTAGGAGGGTGGCCCGACCAAGAGACCCAGTACTTC
NA	NA	TRBV5-1	TRBJ2-1	CASSFSLGSYNEQFF	TGCGCCAGCAGCTTTAGTCTCGGCTCCTACAATGAGCAGTTCTTC
NA	NA	TRBV11-2	TRBJ2-7	CASSRSGTRVYEQYF	TGTGCCAGCAGCAGATCCGGGACAAGGGTTTACGAGCAGTACTTC
NA	NA	TRBV7-2	TRBJ1-3	CASSSPFILSGNTIYF	TGTGCCAGCAGCTCCCCCTTTATCCTCTCTGGAAACACCATATATTTT
once	NA	TRBV19	TRBJ2-3	CASSIGGLVRDTQYF	TGTGCCAGTAGTATTGGGGGACTTGTAAGAGATACGCAGTATTTT
NA	TRBD2	TRBV9	TRBJ2-4	CASSVGLAGVIGKNIQYF	TGTGCCAGCAGCGTAGGCCTAGCGGGAGTGATTGGCAAAAACATTCAGTACTTC
NA	NA	TRBV4-3	TRBJ1-2	CASSQAFRKEGYTF	TGCGCCAGCAGCCAAGCCTTCAGAAAGGAGGGCTACACCTTC
NA	NA	TRBV28	TRBJ2-7	CASSLQGVGQYF	TGTGCCAGCAGTCTCCAGGGCGTCGGGCAGTACTTC
NA	TRBD2	TRBV4-2	TRBJ2-5	CASSQELAASGTQYF	TGTGCCAGCAGCCAAGAACTAGCGGCCTCGGGGACCCAGTACTTC
NA	NA	TRBV29-1	TRBJ1-1	CSVEVRGRNTEAFF	TGCAGCGTTGAAGTGCGGGGGAGGAACACTGAAGCTTTCTTT
NA	NA	TRBV11-3	TRBJ1-5	CASSKTDRQNQPQHF	TGTGCCAGCAGCAAGACGGACAGACAAAATCAGCCCCAGCATTTT
once	NA	TRBV9	TRBJ2-3	CASSVAPRGISTDTQYF	TGTGCCAGCAGCGTAGCCCCCCGGGGGATCAGCACAGATACGCAGTATTTT
NA	NA	TRBV12-3/TRBV12-4	TRBJ2-5	CASSLRGETQYF	TGTGCCAGCAGCCTCAGGGGAGAGACCCAGTACTTC
NA	NA	TRBV4-3	TRBJ1-2	CASSQVIGEAYGYTF	TGCGCCAGCAGCCAAGTTATCGGAGAGGCGTATGGCTACACCTTC
NA	NA	TRBV29-1	TRBJ1-1	CSVVSSQGNTEAFF	TGCAGCGTTGTATCCTCCCAGGGGAACACTGAAGCTTTCTTT
few	NA	TRBV11-2	TRBJ2-3	CASSRSTGVTQYF	TGTGCCAGCAGCCGATCCACCGGAGTTACGCAGTATTTT
NA	NA	TRBV27	TRBJ1-2	CASSRNPGVDDYGYTF	TGTGCCAGCAGCCGTAATCCCGGGGTCGACGACTATGGCTACACCTTC